The rows below give T cell receptor beta chains drawn from one sample of a study of T cells in Graves' hyperthyroidism and ophthalmopathy. MiXCR was run by TCRdb on the multiplex PCR reads, yielding one entry per CDR3 protein. The sample has around 690,000 distinct CDR3 sequences, around 20% seen once. Sequenced input: blood. All receptors derive from a man aged 30-40 years with Graves' ophthalmopathy. Each CDR3 is given with its conserved first and last residue. Each record gives: clone size, D gene, J gene, CDR3 length, V gene, CDR3 DNA, CDR3 protein. A D gene is named only where the DNA matches it firmly. Only some rows state a clone size, as once, few, many or a class for expanded clones.

NA,NA,TRBJ2-5,14,TRBV5-1,TGCGCCAGCAGACCCGACAGGCACTTGGAGACCCAGTACTTC,CASRPDRHLETQYF
few,NA,TRBJ2-1,16,TRBV10-3,TGTGCCATCAGTGCTGGCTTGGCTCTGTCTGGGGATGAGCAGTTCTTC,CAISAGLALSGDEQFF
few,TRBD2,TRBJ2-4,19,TRBV28,TGTGCCAGCACTGTTGGACTAGCGGGACGACTTTTAGCCAAAAACATTCAGTACTTC,CASTVGLAGRLLAKNIQYF
few,NA,TRBJ2-7,15,TRBV28,TGTGCCAGCAGTTCTCCCGGCAGGCGCTCCTACGAGCAGTACTTC,CASSSPGRRSYEQYF
few,NA,TRBJ1-2,14,TRBV28,TGTGCCAGCAGTTTATGGGGGGTGCCCTATGGCTACACCTTC,CASSLWGVPYGYTF
many,NA,TRBJ1-3,14,TRBV28,TGTGCCAGCAGCTTAGGGAGCTCTGGAAACACCATATATTTT,CASSLGSSGNTIYF
few,TRBD1,TRBJ2-7,14,TRBV12-3/TRBV12-4,TGTGCCAGCAGCAAACCGGACAGGGTTTTCGAGCAGTACTTC,CASSKPDRVFEQYF
many,NA,TRBJ1-5,15,TRBV20-1,TGCAGTGCTAGAGATGAAGCCGGTAGCAATCAGCCCCAGCATTTT,CSARDEAGSNQPQHF
few,NA,TRBJ2-3,10,TRBV2,TGTGCCAGCAGAGGGCCTACGCAGTATTTT,CASRGPTQYF
NA,TRBD2,TRBJ2-7,13,TRBV20-1,TGCAGTGCTAGGCGGGGGGTAGTCTACGAGCAGTACTTC,CSARRGVVYEQYF